This T cell receptor (beta chain) was identified during a study of cytomegalovirus exposure and HLA in healthy donors. With V trimmed by 0 bases and J by 6 bases, 17 bases remained unmatched. The CDR3 has 19 amino acids. Germline values: CDR1 LGHNA, CDR2 YNFKEQ. The PCR made use of 60 Vbeta and 13 Jbeta primers. Using immunoSEQ multiplex PCR, the repertoire was profiled, and TCRdb retains in-frame clones only, with some absent. The sample records hundreds of thousands of clones, 70% being singletons. The V call is TRBV4-2, the J call TRBJ2-3; 8 bases are a match to TRBD1. Sequencing was done on a sample of PBMCs. The clonotype was recovered from a man aged 40-49 years in good health and CMV-seropositive. This chain's CDR3 is CASSQDLSNRGILRDTQYF. The CDR3 DNA sequence: TGTGCCAGCAGCCAAGATCTGTCGAACAGGGGGATCCTGAGGGATACGCAGTATTTT.